Each of the 8 T cell receptor beta chains below was sequenced from the same sample in a study of T cells in Graves' hyperthyroidism and ophthalmopathy. TCR beta CDR3 regions were amplified from RNA. The study used the HTBI primer set for a first-round RT-PCR of the TCR CDR3. TCRdb ran MiXCR on the multiplex PCR reads and lists one entry per CDR3 protein. The table lists 150,000 to 200,000 distinct CDR3 sequences, about 9.4% of them singletons. The sample consisted of blood. Receptor source: a young woman with Graves' hyperthyroidism that later progressed to Graves' ophthalmopathy.

This clonotype was seen many times. V is TRBV5-6 and J is TRBJ2-2, with D hard to call. The CDR3 is 15 amino acids. Between the trimmed V and J ends, which lost 0 bases and 3 bases, there was a span of 9 bases. Germline V gene sequence: CDR1 SGHDT, CDR2 YYEEEE. For the CDR3, the DNA is TGTGCCAGCAGCTTGGATGGGCCGTACACCGGGGAGCTGTTTTTT. It codes for CASSLDGPYTGELFF.

The chain has TRBV19 and TRBJ2-7; D gene ambiguous. Between the trimmed V and J ends, which lost 3 bases and 1 base, there was a span of 10 bases. CDR1 is LNHDA and CDR2 is SQIVND in the germline V gene (reference sequence). This CDR3 comprises 14 residues. The CDR3 DNA reads as TGTGCCAGTAGTATTTCGGCAGGATCCTACGAGCAGTACTTC. This encodes CASSISAGSYEQYF.

This clonotype showed up many times. This chain joins TRBV20-1 and TRBJ2-3; D perhaps matches TRBD1 (6 bases). Germline CDR1 DFQATT, CDR2 SNEGSKA (reference sequence). The CDR3 contains 16 residues. V lost 5 bases, J lost 0 bases, and 18 bases lay in between. The CDR3 DNA sequence: TGCAGTGCTTTACCCGAAAGCAGGGGTAGCACAGATACGCAGTATTTT. Translation: CSALPESRGSTDTQYF.

This clonotype was detected only a few times. This rearrangement joins TRBV27 to TRBJ2-3; 11 bases align to TRBD2. The CDR3 is made up of 15 amino acids. CDR1 is MNHEY, CDR2 SMNVEV, per germline (reference sequence). V lost 5 bases to trimming and J lost 3 bases; unmatched junction nucleotides: 4. The CDR3 protein is CASSTLAGETDTQYF. The CDR3 DNA follows: TGTGCCAGCAGTACACTAGCGGGAGAAACAGATACGCAGTATTTT.

This chain connects TRBV2 to TRBJ2-7; 7 bases agree with TRBD1. Germline CDR1 reads SNHLY; CDR2 reads FYNNEI. The trim removed 3 bases at V and 2 bases at J, leaving 7 bases unmatched. The CDR3 spans 15 residues. The chain's CDR3 is CASSDGKRGPYEQYV. The CDR3 bases are TGTGCCAGCAGTGATGGTAAAAGGGGGCCCTACGAGCAGTACGTC.

In this sample, this clonotype turned up many times. The rearrangement links TRBV20-1 to TRBJ1-1; D uncertain. Germline-derived CDR1 and CDR2 are DFQATT and SNEGSKA (reference sequence). The CDR3 totals 9 residues. DNA of the CDR3: TGCAGAACGAACACTGAAGCTTTCTTT. Translated, it gives CRTNTEAFF.

This clonotype was seen a handful of times. The chain links TRBV9 to TRBJ2-2, with a possible D match to TRBD2 (5 bases). Germline V gives CDR1 SGDLS, CDR2 YYNGEE. The CDR3 consists of 13 residues. The V gene lost 2 bases and the J gene lost 5 bases, with 7 bases spanning the gap. The CDR3 protein is CASSVEDTGELFF. The CDR3 DNA reads TGTGCCAGCAGCGTGGAGGATACCGGGGAGCTGTTTTTT.

This clonotype was recorded at least ten times. The genes are TRBV20-1 and TRBJ2-1, with 13 bases that match TRBD2. The CDR3 is made up of 18 amino acids. Trimming at V came to 4 bases and at J to 2 bases, leaving 11 bases not matched to a gene. Germline CDR1 and CDR2: DFQATT and SNEGSKA (reference sequence). The CDR3 is CSATLTSGGETAYNEQFF. CDR3 bases: TGCAGTGCTACCCTAACTAGCGGGGGGGAGACCGCCTACAATGAGCAGTTCTTC.